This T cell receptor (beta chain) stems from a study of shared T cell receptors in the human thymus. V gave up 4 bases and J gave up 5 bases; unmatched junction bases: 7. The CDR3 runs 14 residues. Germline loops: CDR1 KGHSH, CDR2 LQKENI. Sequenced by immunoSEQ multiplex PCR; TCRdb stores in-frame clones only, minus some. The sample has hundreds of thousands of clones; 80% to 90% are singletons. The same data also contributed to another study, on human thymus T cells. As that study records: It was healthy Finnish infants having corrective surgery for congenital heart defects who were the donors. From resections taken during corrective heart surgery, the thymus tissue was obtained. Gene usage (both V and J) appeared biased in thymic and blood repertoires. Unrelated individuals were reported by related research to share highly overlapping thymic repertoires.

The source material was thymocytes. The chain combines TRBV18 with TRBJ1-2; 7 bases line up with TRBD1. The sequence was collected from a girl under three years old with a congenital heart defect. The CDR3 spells CASSRGTEKYGYTF. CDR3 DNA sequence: TGTGCCAGCTCACGAGGGACAGAAAAGTATGGCTACACCTTC.